The present T cell receptor beta chain was sequenced within a study of vaccination and CD4 T cells after COVID-19. The CDR3 consists of 16 residues. Germline V CDR1 and CDR2: SGHTA, FQGNSA. With V trimmed by 4 bases and J by 9 bases, 9 bases remained unmatched. Cultured CD4+ T-cell DNA underwent Oncomine TCR Beta short-read sequencing. A single record per CDR3 protein comes from TCRdb applying MiXCR to the PCR reads. The sample holds around 17,000 distinct CDR3 sequences, 35% to 45% seen once. Treatment meaning: approximately nine-day PBMC culture with coronavirus spike peptide pools or control peptides (ViraFEST assay). As for this clonotype: Its target is not known.

The sequenced sample was CD4+ T cells from blood, cultured in vitro, obtained before SARS-CoV-2 vaccination. The TCR originated in a human donor who received a COVID-19 vaccine. The genes are TRBV7-2 and TRBJ2-1, with 13 bases identical to TRBD2. CDR3: CASSSRTSGGIGEQFF. The CDR3, as DNA: TGTGCCAGCAGCTCTAGGACTAGCGGGGGTATCGGTGAGCAGTTCTTC.